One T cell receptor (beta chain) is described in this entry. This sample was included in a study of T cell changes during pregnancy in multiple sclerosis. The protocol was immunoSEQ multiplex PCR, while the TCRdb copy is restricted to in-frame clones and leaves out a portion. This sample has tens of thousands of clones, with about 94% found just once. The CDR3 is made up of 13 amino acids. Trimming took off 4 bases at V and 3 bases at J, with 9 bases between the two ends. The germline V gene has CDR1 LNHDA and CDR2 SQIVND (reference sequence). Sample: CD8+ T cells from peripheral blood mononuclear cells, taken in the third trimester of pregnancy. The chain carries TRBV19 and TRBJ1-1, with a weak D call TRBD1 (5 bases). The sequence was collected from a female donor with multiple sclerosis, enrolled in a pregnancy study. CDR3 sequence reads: CASSKGGDTEAFF. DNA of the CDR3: TGTGCCAGTAGTAAGGGAGGGGACACTGAAGCTTTCTTT.